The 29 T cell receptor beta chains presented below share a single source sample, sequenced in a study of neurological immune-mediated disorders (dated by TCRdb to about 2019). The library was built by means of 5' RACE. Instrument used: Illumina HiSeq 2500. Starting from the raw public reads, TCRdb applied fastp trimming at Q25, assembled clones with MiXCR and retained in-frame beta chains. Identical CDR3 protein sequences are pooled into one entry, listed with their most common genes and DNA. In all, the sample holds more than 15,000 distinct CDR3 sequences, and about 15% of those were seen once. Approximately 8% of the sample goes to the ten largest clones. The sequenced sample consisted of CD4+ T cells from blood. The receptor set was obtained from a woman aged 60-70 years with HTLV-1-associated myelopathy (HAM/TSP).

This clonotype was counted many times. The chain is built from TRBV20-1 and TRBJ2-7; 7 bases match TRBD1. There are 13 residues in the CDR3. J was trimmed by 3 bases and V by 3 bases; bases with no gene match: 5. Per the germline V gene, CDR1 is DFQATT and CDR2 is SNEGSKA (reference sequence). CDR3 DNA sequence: TGCAGTGCTAGTGGGGCAGGGGGCTACGAGCAGTACTTC. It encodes CSASGAGGYEQYF.

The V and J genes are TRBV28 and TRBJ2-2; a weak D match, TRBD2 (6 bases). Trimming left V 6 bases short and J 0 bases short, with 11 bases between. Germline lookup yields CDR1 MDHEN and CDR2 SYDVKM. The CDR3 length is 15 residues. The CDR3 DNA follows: TGTGCCAGCAGAACCTGGGGGGCGAACACCGGGGAGCTGTTTTTT. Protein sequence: CASRTWGANTGELFF.

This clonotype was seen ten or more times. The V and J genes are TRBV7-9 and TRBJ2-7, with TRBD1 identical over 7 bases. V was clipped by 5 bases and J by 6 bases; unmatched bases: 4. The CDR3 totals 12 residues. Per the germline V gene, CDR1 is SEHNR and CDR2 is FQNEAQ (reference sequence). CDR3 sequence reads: CASSQPGGEQYF. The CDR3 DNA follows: TGTGCCAGCAGCCAACCAGGGGGCGAGCAGTACTTC. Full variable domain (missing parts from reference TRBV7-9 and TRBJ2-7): DTGVSQNPRHKITKRGQNVTFRCDPISEHNRLYWYRQTLGQGPEFLTYFQNEAQLEKSRLLSDRFSAERPKGSFSTLEIQRTEQGDSAMYLCASSQPGGEQYFGPGTRLTVT.

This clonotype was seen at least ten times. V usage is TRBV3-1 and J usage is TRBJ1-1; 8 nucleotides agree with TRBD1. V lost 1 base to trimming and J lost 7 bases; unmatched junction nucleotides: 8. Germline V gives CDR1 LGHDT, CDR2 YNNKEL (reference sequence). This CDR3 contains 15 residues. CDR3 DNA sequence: TGTGCCAGCAGCCAAGGCCTGGACAGGGCGATTGAAGCTTTCTTT. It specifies CASSQGLDRAIEAFF.

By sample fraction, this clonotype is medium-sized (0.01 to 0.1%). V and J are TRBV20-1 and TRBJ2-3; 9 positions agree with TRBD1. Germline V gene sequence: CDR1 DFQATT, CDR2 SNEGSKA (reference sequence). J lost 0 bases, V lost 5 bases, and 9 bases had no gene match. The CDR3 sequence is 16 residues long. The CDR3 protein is CSARGGQGLSTDTQYF. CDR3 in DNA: TGCAGTGCTCGAGGGGGACAGGGTTTAAGCACAGATACGCAGTATTTT.

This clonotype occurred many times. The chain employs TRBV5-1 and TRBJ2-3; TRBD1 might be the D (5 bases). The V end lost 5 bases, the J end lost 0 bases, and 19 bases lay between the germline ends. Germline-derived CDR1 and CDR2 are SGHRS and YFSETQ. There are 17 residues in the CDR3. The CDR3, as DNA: TGCGCCAGCAGTTGGCGGTTGGACACGAAAAGCACAGATACGCAGTATTTT. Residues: CASSWRLDTKSTDTQYF. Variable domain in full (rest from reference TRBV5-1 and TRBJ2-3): KAGVTQTPRYLIKTRGQQVTLSCSPISGHRSVSWYQQTPGQGLQFLFEYFSETQRNKGNFPGRFSGRQFSNSRSEMNVSTLELGDSALYLCASSWRLDTKSTDTQYFGPGTRLTVL.

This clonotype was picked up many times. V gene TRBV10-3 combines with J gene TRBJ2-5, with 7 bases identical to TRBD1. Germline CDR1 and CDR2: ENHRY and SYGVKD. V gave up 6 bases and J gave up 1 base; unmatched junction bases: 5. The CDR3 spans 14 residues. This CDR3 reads CAISPTGVQETQYF. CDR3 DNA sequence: TGTGCCATCAGCCCTACAGGGGTCCAAGAGACCCAGTACTTC.

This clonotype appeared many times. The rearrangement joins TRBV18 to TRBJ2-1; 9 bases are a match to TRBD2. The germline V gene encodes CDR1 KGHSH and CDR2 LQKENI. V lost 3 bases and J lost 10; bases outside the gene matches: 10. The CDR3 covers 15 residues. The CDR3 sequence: CASSPGTSSPGEQFF. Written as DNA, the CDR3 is TGTGCCAGCTCACCCGGGACTAGCAGCCCCGGGGAGCAGTTCTTC.

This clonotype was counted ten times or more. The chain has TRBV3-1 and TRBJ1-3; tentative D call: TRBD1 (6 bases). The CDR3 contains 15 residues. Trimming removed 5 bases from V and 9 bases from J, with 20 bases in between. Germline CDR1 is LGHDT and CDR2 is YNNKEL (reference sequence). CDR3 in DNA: TGTGCCAGCAGCTTGCAGGGGTCCTCTGGATCCACCATATATTTT. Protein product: CASSLQGSSGSTIYF.

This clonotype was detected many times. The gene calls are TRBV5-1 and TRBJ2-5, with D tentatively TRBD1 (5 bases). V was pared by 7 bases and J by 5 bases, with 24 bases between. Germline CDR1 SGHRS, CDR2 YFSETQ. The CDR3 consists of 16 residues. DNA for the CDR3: TGCGCCAGCTGCCCCCCTCTGGACACCGCTGGGGAGACCCAGTACTTC. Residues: CASCPPLDTAGETQYF.

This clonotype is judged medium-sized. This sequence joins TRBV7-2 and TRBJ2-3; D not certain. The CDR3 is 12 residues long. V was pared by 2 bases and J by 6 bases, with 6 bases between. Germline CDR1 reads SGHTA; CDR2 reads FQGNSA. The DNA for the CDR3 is TGTGCCAGCAGCTTAAATGGGGATACGCAGTATTTT. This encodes CASSLNGDTQYF.

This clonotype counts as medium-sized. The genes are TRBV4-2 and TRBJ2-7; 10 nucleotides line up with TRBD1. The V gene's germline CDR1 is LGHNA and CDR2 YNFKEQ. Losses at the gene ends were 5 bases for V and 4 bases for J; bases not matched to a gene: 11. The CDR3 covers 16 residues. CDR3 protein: CASSYSRDRGRYEQYF. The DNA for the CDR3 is TGTGCCAGCAGCTATTCCCGGGACAGGGGAAGATACGAGCAGTACTTC.

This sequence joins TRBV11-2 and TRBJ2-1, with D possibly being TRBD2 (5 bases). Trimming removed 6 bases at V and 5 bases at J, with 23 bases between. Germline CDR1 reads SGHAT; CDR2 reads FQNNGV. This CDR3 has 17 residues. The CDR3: CASRQLTTCGSNNEQFF. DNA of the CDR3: TGTGCCAGCAGACAACTTACTACCTGTGGGAGTAACAATGAGCAGTTCTTC.

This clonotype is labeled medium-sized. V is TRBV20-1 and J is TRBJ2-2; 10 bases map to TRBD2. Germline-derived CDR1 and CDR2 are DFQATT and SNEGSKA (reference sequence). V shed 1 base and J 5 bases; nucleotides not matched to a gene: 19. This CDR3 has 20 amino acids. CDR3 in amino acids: CSARVFGSSGGARGTGELFF. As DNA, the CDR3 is TGCAGTGCTAGAGTCTTCGGCTCCAGCGGGGGGGCCAGGGGGACCGGGGAGCTGTTTTTT.

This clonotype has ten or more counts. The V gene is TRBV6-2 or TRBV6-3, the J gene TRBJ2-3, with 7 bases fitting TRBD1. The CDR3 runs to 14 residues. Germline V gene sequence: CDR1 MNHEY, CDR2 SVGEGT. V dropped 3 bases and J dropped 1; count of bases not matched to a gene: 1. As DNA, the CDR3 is TGTGCCAGCAGTTATGGGACAGGCACAGATACGCAGTATTTT. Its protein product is CASSYGTGTDTQYF.

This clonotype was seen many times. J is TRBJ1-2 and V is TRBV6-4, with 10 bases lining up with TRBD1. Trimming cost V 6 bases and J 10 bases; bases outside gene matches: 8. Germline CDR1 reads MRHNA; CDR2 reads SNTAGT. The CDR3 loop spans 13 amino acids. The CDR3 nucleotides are TGTGCCAGCAGCGCCCAGACAGGGGGCCTCTACACCTTC. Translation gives CASSAQTGGLYTF.

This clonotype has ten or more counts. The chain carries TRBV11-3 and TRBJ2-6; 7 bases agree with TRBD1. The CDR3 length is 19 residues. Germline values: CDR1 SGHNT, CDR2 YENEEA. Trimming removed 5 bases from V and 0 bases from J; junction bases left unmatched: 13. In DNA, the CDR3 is TGTGCCAGCAGCCACCGTGCCACAGGGGTAAGCTCTGGGGCCAACGTCCTGACTTTC. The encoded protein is CASSHRATGVSSGANVLTF.

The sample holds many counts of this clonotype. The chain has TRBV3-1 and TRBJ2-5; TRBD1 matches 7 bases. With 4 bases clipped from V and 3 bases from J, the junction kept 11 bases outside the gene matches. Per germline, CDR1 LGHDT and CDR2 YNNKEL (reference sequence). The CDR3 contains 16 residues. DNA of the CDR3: TGTGCCAGCAGCCCGGCCCGACGGCAGGGGGAAGAGACCCAGTACTTC. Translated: CASSPARRQGEETQYF.

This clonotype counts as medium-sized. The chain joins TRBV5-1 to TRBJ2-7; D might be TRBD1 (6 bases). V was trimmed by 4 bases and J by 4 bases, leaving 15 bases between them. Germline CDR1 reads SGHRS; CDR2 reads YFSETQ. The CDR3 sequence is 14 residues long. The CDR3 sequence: CASSPEGDGYEQYF. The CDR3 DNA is TGCGCCAGCAGCCCAGAGGGGGATGGGTACGAGCAGTACTTC.

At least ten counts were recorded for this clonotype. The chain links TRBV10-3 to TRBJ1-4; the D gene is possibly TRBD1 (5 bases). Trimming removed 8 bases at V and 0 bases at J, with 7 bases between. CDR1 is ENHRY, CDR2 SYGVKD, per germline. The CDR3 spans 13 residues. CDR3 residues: CAIGGATNEKLFF. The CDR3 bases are TGTGCCATCGGGGGTGCAACTAATGAAAAACTGTTTTTT.

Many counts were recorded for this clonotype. The CDR3 coding sequence is TGCGCCAGCAGCCAGGAACTCGGGACAGATGAGCAGTTCTTC. Its protein product is CASSQELGTDEQFF. The genes are TRBV5-1 and TRBJ2-1; 7 positions match TRBD1. Losses at the gene ends were 4 bases for V and 8 bases for J; bases not matched to a gene: 9. This CDR3 is built from 14 residues. Germline V gene lookup returns CDR1 SGHRS and CDR2 YFSETQ.

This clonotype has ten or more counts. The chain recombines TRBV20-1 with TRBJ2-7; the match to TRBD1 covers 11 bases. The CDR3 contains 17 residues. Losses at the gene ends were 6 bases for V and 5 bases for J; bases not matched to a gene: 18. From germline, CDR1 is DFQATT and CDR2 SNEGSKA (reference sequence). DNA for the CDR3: TGCAGTGCCCTAGGGACAGGAGGACAGGGGGCTGCGGACGAGCAGTACTTC. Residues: CSALGTGGQGAADEQYF.

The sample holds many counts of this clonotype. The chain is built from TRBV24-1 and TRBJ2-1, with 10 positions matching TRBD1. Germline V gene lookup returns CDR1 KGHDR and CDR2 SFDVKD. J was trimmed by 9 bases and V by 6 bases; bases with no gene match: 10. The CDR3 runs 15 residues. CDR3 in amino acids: CATSQTGTGVGEQFF. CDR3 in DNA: TGTGCCACCAGTCAGACCGGGACAGGGGTGGGTGAGCAGTTCTTC.

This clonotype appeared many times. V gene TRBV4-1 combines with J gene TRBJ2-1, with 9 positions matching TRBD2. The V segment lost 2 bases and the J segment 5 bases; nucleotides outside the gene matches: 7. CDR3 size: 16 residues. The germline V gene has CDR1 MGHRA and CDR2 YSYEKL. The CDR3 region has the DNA TGCGCCAGCAGCCAAAAATTGACTAGCGGTCACAATGAGCAGTTCTTC. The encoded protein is CASSQKLTSGHNEQFF.

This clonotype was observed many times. The CDR3 region has the DNA TGCAGTGCGAGGAAGGAGGGGGGGGGCCAAGAGACCCAGTACTTC. It codes for CSARKEGGGQETQYF. J is TRBJ2-5 and V is TRBV20-1; TRBD2 might be the D (7 bases). This CDR3 is built from 15 residues. V was clipped by 6 bases and J by 1 base, with 18 bases between them. Germline assignment: CDR1 DFQATT and CDR2 SNEGSKA (reference sequence).

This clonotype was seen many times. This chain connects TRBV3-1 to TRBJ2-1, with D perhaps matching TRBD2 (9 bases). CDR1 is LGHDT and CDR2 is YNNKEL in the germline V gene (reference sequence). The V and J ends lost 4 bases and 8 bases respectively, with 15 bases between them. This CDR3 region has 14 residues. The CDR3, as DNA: TGTGCCAGCAGCCCAGGGGGCGGGGGGGATGAGCAGTTCTTC. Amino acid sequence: CASSPGGGGDEQFF.

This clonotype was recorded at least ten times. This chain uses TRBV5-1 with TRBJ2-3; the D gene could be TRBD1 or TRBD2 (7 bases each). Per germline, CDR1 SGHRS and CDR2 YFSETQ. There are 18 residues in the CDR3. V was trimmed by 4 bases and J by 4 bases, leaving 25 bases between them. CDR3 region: CASSPAPGRGLGADTQYF. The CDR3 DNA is TGCGCCAGCAGCCCGGCCCCAGGGAGGGGGCTAGGGGCAGATACGCAGTATTTT.

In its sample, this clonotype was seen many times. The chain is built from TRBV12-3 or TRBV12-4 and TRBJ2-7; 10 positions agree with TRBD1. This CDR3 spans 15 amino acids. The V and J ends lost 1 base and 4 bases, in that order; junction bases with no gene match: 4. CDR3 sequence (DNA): TGTGCCAGCAGTTTAGGAGGACAGGGGGGATACGAGCAGTACTTC. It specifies CASSLGGQGGYEQYF.

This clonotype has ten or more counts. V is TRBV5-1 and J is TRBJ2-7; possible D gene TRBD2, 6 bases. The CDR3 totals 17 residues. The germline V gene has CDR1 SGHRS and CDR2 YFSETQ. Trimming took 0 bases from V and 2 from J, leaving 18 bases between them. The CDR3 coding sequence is TGCGCCAGCAGCTTGGAGGTAGCAGTCGGGAGAACCTACGAGCAGTACTTC. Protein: CASSLEVAVGRTYEQYF.